A single sample gave rise to the 18 T cell receptor beta chains below, sequenced in a study of identical twins. MiXCR was run by TCRdb on the 5' RACE reads, yielding one entry per CDR3 protein. There are some 560,000 distinct CDR3 sequences in the sample; more than 9% occur only once, and under 3% lies in the top ten. These records were also assigned to another study, of yellow fever vaccine responses in identical twins.

What was sequenced was PBMCs. Receptor source: a woman aged 18 to 35 in good health.

There are many counts of this clonotype. For the CDR3, the DNA is TGTGCCAGCAGCTTAGAGCCATCCAATGAGCAGTTCTTC. Protein product: CASSLEPSNEQFF. The chain joins TRBV13 to TRBJ2-1; no clear D. V lost 1 base to trimming and J lost 6 bases, with 7 bases between them. Germline loops: CDR1 PRHDT, CDR2 FYEKMQ (reference sequence). There are 13 residues in the CDR3.

This chain uses TRBV20-1 with TRBJ2-2; TRBD1 aligns across 7 bases. V shed 0 bases, J shed 3 bases, and the junction held 7 bases outside the gene matches. CDR3 length: 16 residues. Per germline, CDR1 DFQATT and CDR2 SNEGSKA (reference sequence). In nucleotides, the CDR3 is TGCAGTGCTAGAGAGAGCGGACAGGAGTACACCGGGGAGCTGTTTTTT. Amino acids: CSARESGQEYTGELFF.

The V gene is TRBV12-3 or TRBV12-4, the J gene TRBJ2-7; TRBD2 matches at 8 bases. V dropped 6 bases and J dropped 2; count of bases not matched to a gene: 3. The CDR3 is made up of 13 amino acids. CDR3 amino acids: CASSTGLAYEQYF. Here the CDR3 DNA reads TGTGCCAGCAGCACGGGACTAGCCTACGAGCAGTACTTC.

This clonotype was counted once. This sequence joins TRBV20-1 and TRBJ2-6; D perhaps matches TRBD2 (6 bases). CDR1 DFQATT and CDR2 SNEGSKA come from the germline V gene (reference sequence). V lost 0 bases to trimming and J lost 4 bases, with 19 bases between them. This CDR3 is built from 18 residues. This chain's CDR3 is CSAREPGTGLQGANVLTF. The DNA for the CDR3 is TGCAGTGCTAGAGAACCCGGGACTGGCCTACAGGGGGCCAACGTCCTGACTTTC.

The V and J genes are TRBV3-1 and TRBJ2-1; D might be TRBD2 (5 bases). Trimming shortened V by 5 bases and J by 9 bases, and 17 bases separated the two germline ends. The V gene's germline CDR1 is LGHDT and CDR2 YNNKEL (reference sequence). CDR3 length: 14 residues. CDR3 region: CASSSPGGLGEQFF. In nucleotides, the CDR3 is TGTGCCAGCAGCTCGCCGGGCGGGCTGGGTGAGCAGTTCTTC.

This clonotype was seen more than once but under ten times. The rearrangement joins TRBV7-8 to TRBJ2-7, with D possibly matching TRBD1 (5 bases). The V end was cut by 1 base, the J end by 3 bases, with 10 bases between. The CDR3 loop spans 14 amino acids. Per the germline V gene, CDR1 is SGHVS and CDR2 is FQNEAQ. The CDR3 protein is CASSLVGALYEQYF. The CDR3 region has the DNA TGTGCCAGCAGCTTAGTAGGGGCCCTCTACGAGCAGTACTTC. The complete variable domain, with remaining parts taken from reference TRBV7-8 and TRBJ2-7, reads GAGVSQSPRYKVAKRGQDVALRCDPISGHVSLFWYQQALGQGPEFLTYFQNEAQLDKSGLPSDRFFAERPEGSVSTLKIQRTQQEDSAVYLCASSLVGALYEQYFGPGTRLTVT.

The table lists this clonotype with a few counts. The chain recombines TRBV28 with TRBJ2-7, with TRBD1 matching over 10 bases. V shed 8 bases and J 3 bases; nucleotides not matched to a gene: 13. This CDR3 is 16 amino acids long. The V gene's germline CDR1 is MDHEN and CDR2 SYDVKM. CDR3 amino acids: CASRQGASSGRYEQYF. CDR3 bases: TGTGCCAGCCGACAGGGGGCTTCTAGCGGCCGCTACGAGCAGTACTTC. The full variable domain, rest sourced from reference TRBV28 and TRBJ2-7, is DVKVTQSSRYLVKRTGEKVFLECVQDMDHENMFWYRQDPGLGLRLIYFSYDVKMKEKGDIPEGYSVSREKKERFSLILESASTNQTSMYLCASRQGASSGRYEQYFGPGTRLTVT.

This clonotype came up a few times. V usage is TRBV5-6 and J usage is TRBJ1-1; D is unresolved. V shed 6 bases and J shed 1 base, with 13 bases lying between them. Germline CDR1 and CDR2: SGHDT and YYEEEE. The CDR3 is 14 amino acids. The CDR3 DNA reads TGTGCCAGCACCCTGGAAAACAGGAACACTGAAGCTTTCTTT. Residues: CASTLENRNTEAFF.

V and J are TRBV29-1 and TRBJ2-5, with 7 bases that match TRBD1. V trimming: 6 bases; J trimming: 4 bases; junction bases outside the gene matches: 17. CDR1 and CDR2 from the germline V gene are SQVTM and ANQGSEA. The CDR3 covers 16 residues. The DNA of the CDR3 is TGCAGCGTAGTTGACAGGGTCCATAGTCCTGGAGAGACCCAGTACTTC. Translating gives CSVVDRVHSPGETQYF.

This clonotype was seen a handful of times. The chain has TRBV5-1 and TRBJ2-5; possible D gene TRBD1, 5 bases. V dropped 5 bases and J dropped 1 base, with 12 bases sitting between them. The CDR3 consists of 14 residues. Germline CDR1 is SGHRS and CDR2 is YFSETQ. CDR3 coding DNA: TGCGCCAGCAGGGATCCAGGGATCCAAGAGACCCAGTACTTC. Translating gives CASRDPGIQETQYF.

The sample holds many counts of this clonotype. The gene calls are TRBV20-1 and TRBJ2-5; D gene ambiguous. Germline lookup yields CDR1 DFQATT and CDR2 SNEGSKA (reference sequence). The CDR3 length is 13 residues. Between the trimmed V and J ends, which lost 3 bases and 3 bases, there was a span of 11 bases. The CDR3 loop is CSASVGVKETQYF. The CDR3 nucleotides read TGCAGTGCTAGTGTTGGGGTAAAAGAGACCCAGTACTTC.

This clonotype was seen repeatedly, ten times or more. J is TRBJ1-4 and V is TRBV11-2; D gene unclear. V shed 5 bases and J shed 8 bases, with 12 bases lying between them. This CDR3 has 13 residues. Germline V gives CDR1 SGHAT, CDR2 FQNNGV. The CDR3 protein is CASSLADVEKLFF. DNA for the CDR3: TGTGCCAGCAGCCTGGCTGACGTCGAAAAACTGTTTTTT.

The chain links TRBV7-8 to TRBJ2-7, with 13 bases matching TRBD2. The trim removed 1 base at V and 1 base at J, leaving 7 bases unmatched. The length of the CDR3 is 18 residues. Germline CDR1 reads SGHVS; CDR2 reads FQNEAQ. CDR3 protein: CASSLGGTSGANSYEQYF. The CDR3 bases are TGTGCCAGCAGCTTAGGCGGGACTAGCGGGGCGAATTCCTACGAGCAGTACTTC.

This clonotype was seen once. The chain joins TRBV15 to TRBJ2-1; 15 bases are a match to TRBD2. Trimming at V came to 4 bases and at J to 11 bases, leaving 3 bases not matched to a gene. This CDR3 comprises 14 residues. From germline, CDR1 is LNHNV and CDR2 YYDKDF (reference sequence). The CDR3: CATSKGLAGGKQFF. The CDR3 DNA is TGTGCCACCAGCAAGGGACTAGCGGGAGGTAAGCAGTTCTTC.

This clonotype was counted only a few times. This rearrangement joins TRBV4-3 to TRBJ2-3, with D possibly TRBD1 on 5 matching bases. V gave up 2 bases and J gave up 5 bases, with 20 bases separating them. Germline V CDR1 and CDR2: LGHNA, YSLEER. This CDR3 is 17 amino acids long. CDR3 sequence reads: CASSQSGGHPLGDTQYF. CDR3 DNA: TGCGCCAGCAGCCAATCCGGCGGACACCCCTTAGGAGATACGCAGTATTTT.

In its sample, this clonotype was seen a few times. V is TRBV6-5 and J is TRBJ1-6, with D tentatively TRBD1 (5 bases). Trimming removed 2 bases from V and 9 bases from J, with 11 bases in between. CDR1 MNHEY and CDR2 SVGAGI come from the germline V gene. The CDR3 covers 14 residues. The CDR3 is CASSYGGSGSPLHF. CDR3 bases: TGTGCCAGCAGTTACGGGGGGAGCGGTTCACCCCTCCACTTT.

This clonotype was observed a few times. The chain recombines TRBV7-8 with TRBJ2-5; 10 bases are a match to TRBD2. J was trimmed by 5 bases and V by 4 bases; bases with no gene match: 13. This CDR3 contains 17 residues. Germline V gives CDR1 SGHVS, CDR2 FQNEAQ. The CDR3, as DNA: TGTGCCAGCAGCTACGGACTAGCGGACCCCTACTGGGAGACCCAGTACTTC. It yields the protein CASSYGLADPYWETQYF.

The rearrangement uses TRBV6-1 and TRBJ2-1; D is possibly TRBD1 (8 bases). Trimming pared 11 bases from V and 6 bases from J, leaving 17 bases between. The CDR3 contains 13 residues. Germline CDR1 is MNHNS and CDR2 is SASEGT. The CDR3 DNA sequence: TGTGCCGCAACAGGGGGAGGGGGCAATGAGCAGTTCTTC. As protein: CAATGGGGNEQFF.